This T cell receptor (beta chain) comes out of a study of cytomegalovirus exposure and HLA in healthy donors. About the research overall: The study's early data release held about 85 million unique TCRs from HLA-typed donors.

There were likely unrecorded immune exposures, though donors were nominally healthy when sampled. The CDR3 totals 13 residues. Germline V CDR1 and CDR2: MNHEY, SMNVEV (reference sequence). With 3 bases removed from V and 3 bases from J, the gap between germline ends came to 6 bases. PCR employed 60 Vbeta and 13 Jbeta primers. Assay used: immunoSEQ multiplex PCR; TCRdb lists only in-frame clones, some missing. The sample spans under 200,000 clones; the ten largest clones claim 5.5% to 7.5%. The genes are TRBV27 and TRBJ2-4; TRBD2 is a possible D gene (5 bases). This TCR was recovered from a man younger than 45 in good health and CMV-seronegative. Sequencing input: PBMCs. The CDR3 DNA follows: TGTGCCAGCAGTTTTCGGGGCAAAAACATTCAGTACTTC. Encoded protein: CASSFRGKNIQYF.